Reported below is one T cell receptor (beta chain). What it binds is unknown. These data originate in a study of glioma-infiltrating T cells after dendritic cell vaccination. Overall study results and limits: Higher pretreatment TIL content predicted longer progression-free time and survival. Complete blood and tumor specimen sets were limited to few patients.

Time point reported: after dendritic cell vaccination, including at tumor progression/relapse. The table came from immunoSEQ multiplex PCR; TCRdb's copy has only in-frame clones and leaves some out. The repertoire holds approximately 92,000 clones, 65% to 85% seen once, with about 5.5% in the top ten. The sample in question was blood, obtained after dendritic cell vaccination. The TCR originated in a human donor with glioblastoma.

CDR3 amino acids: CASSSGLAGIYEQYF. The CDR3 nucleotides are TGCGCCAGCAGCTCTGGACTAGCGGGGATATACGAGCAGTACTTC. The chain links TRBV5-1 to TRBJ2-7; TRBD2 agrees at 12 bases. The V gene's germline CDR1 is SGHRS and CDR2 YFSETQ. The CDR3 contains 15 residues. V dropped 3 bases and J dropped 4; count of bases not matched to a gene: 5.